The clone carrying this T cell receptor (beta chain) has at least ten counts. Its antigen is currently unknown. The CDR3 has 13 amino acids. J gave up 2 bases and V 7 bases, and 6 bases lay outside the gene matches. Germline CDR1 reads SQVTM; CDR2 reads ANQGSEA. The record originates from a study of CD8 T cells in ankylosing spondylitis. Study-wide results and caveats: Blood from ankylosing spondylitis patients appeared to carry a characteristic roughly eight-variant TCR beta motif. As reported, disease-linked clones showed significant enrichment in matched ankylosing spondylitis synovial fluid.

A single record per CDR3 protein comes from TCRdb applying MiXCR to the 5' RACE reads. In the table there are about 540,000 distinct CDR3 sequences, approximately 11% of which are singletons. The material sequenced was blood, either unsorted or a sorted T cell fraction (not recorded which). The origin of this receptor is a male donor with ankylosing spondylitis. The chain recombines TRBV29-1 with TRBJ1-1, with TRBD1 identical over 8 bases. The CDR3 coding sequence is TGCAGCGCCAGGACAGGGAGAAACACTGAAGCTTTCTTT. This encodes CSARTGRNTEAFF.